The text below deals with one TCR beta chain. Antigen specificity is unknown. Per germline, CDR1 SGHNT and CDR2 YENEEA. This CDR3 has 17 residues. The ends were cut back, 0 bases at V and 0 bases at J, with 13 bases in the middle. These data belong to a study of cytomegalovirus exposure and HLA in healthy donors. 60 Vbeta and 13 Jbeta primers were used in PCR. Sequenced by immunoSEQ multiplex PCR; TCRdb stores in-frame clones only, minus some. Here the sample spans a few hundred thousand clones, 80% to 90% being singletons. Whole-study findings and limits: TRBV6-2, TRBV6-3 and some other V segments were excluded as indistinguishable.

This clonotype was obtained from a woman younger than 30 in good health and CMV-seronegative. J is TRBJ2-3 and V is TRBV11-3; D may be TRBD1 (5 bases). The sample consisted of PBMCs. Written as DNA, the CDR3 is TGTGCCAGCAGCTTAGATTGGGGCAAGTCTAGCACAGATACGCAGTATTTT. This sequence encodes CASSLDWGKSSTDTQYF. The complete variable domain, with remaining parts taken from reference TRBV11-3 and TRBJ2-3, reads EAGVVQSPRYKIIEKKQPVAFWCNPISGHNTLYWYLQNLGQGPELLIRYENEEAVDDSQLPKDRFSAERLKGVDSTLKIQPAELGDSAVYLCASSLDWGKSSTDTQYFGPGTRLTVL.